The rows below give T cell receptor beta chains drawn from one sample of a study of identical twins. TCRdb ran MiXCR on the 5' RACE reads and lists one entry per CDR3 protein. The top ten hold under 0.35% of the sample, which has more than 1.5 million distinct CDR3 sequences, roughly a third seen once. The material sequenced was cord blood. The receptors originated from a newborn girl in good health. Each CDR3 is given with its conserved first and last residue. A D gene is named only where the DNA matches it firmly. The size field is filled for only some rows; it gives once, few, many or a size class.

v_gene,j_gene,d_gene,abundance,CDR3aa
TRBV10-3,TRBJ1-2,.,few,CAISGDGLGEGYTF
TRBV15,TRBJ1-5,.,.,CATRVSDQPQHF
TRBV6-5,TRBJ1-5,TRBD1,.,CASRLRDSRPQHF
TRBV10-2,TRBJ2-1,.,.,CASSESTHEQFF
TRBV28,TRBJ2-3,.,.,CASSPPGWTPGADTQYF
TRBV20-1,TRBJ1-5,.,few,CSASRSSNQPQHF
TRBV6-6,TRBJ2-1,TRBD2,.,CASSRSGDYNEQFF
TRBV29-1,TRBJ2-7,TRBD1,few,CSPDLGDRSYEQYF
TRBV12-3/TRBV12-4,TRBJ1-2,.,.,CASSLGGPGAGYGYTF
TRBV3-1,TRBJ2-5,TRBD2,.,CASSQDWVAGGETQYF
TRBV4-2,TRBJ2-7,TRBD2,.,CASSQGVAGVFEQYF
TRBV29-1,TRBJ2-1,TRBD1,few,CSGTGGHYNEQFF
TRBV21-1,TRBJ2-7,.,.,CASSKEGPGKGYEQYF
TRBV20-1,.,.,few,CSAYQQERTQYF
TRBV10-3,TRBJ1-2,.,.,CAISTTDNYGYTF
TRBV28,TRBJ2-5,.,few,CASSFDRLPQYF
TRBV12-3/TRBV12-4,TRBJ1-2,TRBD1,.,CASSRDRGSYGYTF
TRBV27,TRBJ2-7,TRBD2,.,CASSFGSGLAGAHYEQYF
TRBV29-1,TRBJ2-4,.,.,CSVEGGAALPQLAAKNIQYF
TRBV6-5,TRBJ2-4,TRBD2,few,CASSYPGLAGLTAKNIQYF
TRBV3-1,.,.,.,CASSQNIDNEQYF
TRBV12-3/TRBV12-4,TRBJ2-7,.,few,CASSFVTHYEQYF
TRBV7-9,TRBJ2-3,TRBD2,.,CASSPKTSRTDTQYF
TRBV20-1,TRBJ2-3,.,.,CSARLFSGTDTQYF
TRBV6-5,TRBJ2-1,TRBD1,.,CASSYSGGNERFF
TRBV2,TRBJ2-1,TRBD2,few,CASSRNGLAGGVNEQFF
TRBV10-3,TRBJ2-3,TRBD2,few,CAISEFTGLATDTQYF
TRBV12-3/TRBV12-4,TRBJ1-4,.,many,CASRKGSIFEKLFF
TRBV3-1,TRBJ2-1,TRBD1,.,CASSQGSYRGEQFF
TRBV20-1,TRBJ2-5,TRBD1,few,CSARIDRGRFQETQYF
TRBV4-1,TRBJ2-1,TRBD2,.,CASSHQGYKRGGNEQFF
TRBV20-1,TRBJ2-4,TRBD1,.,CSAYRGHIQYF
TRBV20-1,TRBJ2-3,.,few,CSARVRRQVYGTDTQYF
TRBV4-2,TRBJ2-5,.,.,CASSQEARGETQYF
TRBV4-2,TRBJ1-5,TRBD1,.,CASSQVYGATGDPPQHF
TRBV20-1,TRBJ2-7,TRBD1,.,CSARDGTVYEQYF
TRBV13,TRBJ2-1,.,.,CASSSPQEFFRWRQFF
TRBV5-1,TRBJ2-3,.,few,CASRKQASTDTQYF
TRBV29-1,TRBJ1-2,TRBD1,few,CSVVSAGGLGYGYTF
TRBV7-9,.,.,.,CASSSEGRDYYEQYF
TRBV6-1,TRBJ2-3,.,many,CASSGRQGTDTQYF
TRBV5-1,TRBJ2-7,.,many,CASRADYEQYF
TRBV20-1,TRBJ1-5,.,.,CSASNRLYSNQPQHF
TRBV20-1,TRBJ2-3,.,.,CSVPGTRTDTQYF
TRBV7-2,TRBJ2-1,.,few,CASSSGTLYNEQFF